This TCR beta chain is drawn from a study of metastatic and nonmetastatic thyroid tumors. Patients underwent thyroid surgery, and none had received any treatment before it. TCRdb re-processed the PCR reads through MiXCR. The sample yields about 21,000 clones, about 16% seen once. Trimming removed 0 bases from V and 4 bases from J, with 9 bases in between. CDR3 size: 14 residues. Germline-derived CDR1 and CDR2 are SGHNT and YYREEE (reference sequence). This clonotype was sampled from a male donor with papillary thyroid cancer or a benign thyroid nodule (not recorded which). Some clones in this sample may be carry-over from other donors' samples. The sequencing input was blood. V gene TRBV5-4 combines with J gene TRBJ2-3; no reliable D call. CDR3 protein: CASSLAPTADTQYF. The CDR3 nucleotides are TGTGCCAGCAGCTTGGCCCCGACTGCAGATACGCAGTATTTT.